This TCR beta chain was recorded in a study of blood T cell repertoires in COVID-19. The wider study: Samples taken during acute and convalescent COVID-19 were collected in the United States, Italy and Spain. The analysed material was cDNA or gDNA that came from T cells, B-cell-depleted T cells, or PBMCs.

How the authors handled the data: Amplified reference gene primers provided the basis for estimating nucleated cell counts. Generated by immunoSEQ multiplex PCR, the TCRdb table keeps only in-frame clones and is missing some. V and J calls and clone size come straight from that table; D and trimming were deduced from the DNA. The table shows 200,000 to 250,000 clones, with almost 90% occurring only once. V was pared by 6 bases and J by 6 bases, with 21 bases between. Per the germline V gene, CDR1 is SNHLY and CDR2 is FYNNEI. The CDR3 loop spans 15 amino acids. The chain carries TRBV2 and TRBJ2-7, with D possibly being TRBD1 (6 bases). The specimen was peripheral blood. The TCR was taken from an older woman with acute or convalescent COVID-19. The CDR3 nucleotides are TGTGCCAGCAGAGAACAGGGTTCAGGGTACAGCGAGCAGTACTTC. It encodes CASREQGSGYSEQYF.